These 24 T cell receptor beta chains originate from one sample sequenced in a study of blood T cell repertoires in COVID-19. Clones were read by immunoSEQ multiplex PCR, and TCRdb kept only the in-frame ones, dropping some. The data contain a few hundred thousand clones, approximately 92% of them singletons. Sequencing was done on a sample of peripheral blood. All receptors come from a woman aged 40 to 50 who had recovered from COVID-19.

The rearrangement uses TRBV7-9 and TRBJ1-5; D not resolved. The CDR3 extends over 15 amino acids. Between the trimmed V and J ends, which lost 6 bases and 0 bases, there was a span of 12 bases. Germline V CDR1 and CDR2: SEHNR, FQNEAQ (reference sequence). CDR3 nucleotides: TGTGCCAGCAGTCACGACGGGAATAGCAATCAGCCCCAGCATTTT. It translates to CASSHDGNSNQPQHF.

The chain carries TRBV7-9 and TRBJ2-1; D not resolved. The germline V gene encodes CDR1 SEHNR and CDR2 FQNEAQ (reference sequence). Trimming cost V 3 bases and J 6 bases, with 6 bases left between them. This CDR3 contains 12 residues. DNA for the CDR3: TGTGCCAGCAGCTTGGTCAGCAATGAGCAGTTCTTC. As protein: CASSLVSNEQFF.

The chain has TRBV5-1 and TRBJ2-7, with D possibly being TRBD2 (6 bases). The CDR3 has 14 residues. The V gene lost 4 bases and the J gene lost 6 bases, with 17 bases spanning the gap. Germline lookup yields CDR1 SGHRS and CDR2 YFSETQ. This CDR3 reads CASSPAGLHTEQYF. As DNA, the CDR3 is TGCGCCAGCAGCCCGGCGGGACTCCATACCGAGCAGTACTTC.

This CDR3 is CASSSLGQGTEAFF. The CDR3 nucleotides read TGTGCCAGCAGTTCCCTGGGACAGGGTACTGAAGCTTTCTTT. The V gene is TRBV7-2, the J gene TRBJ1-1; 9 bases line up with TRBD1. With V trimmed by 6 bases and J by 5 bases, 7 bases remained unmatched. CDR1 is SGHTA and CDR2 is FQGNSA in the germline V gene. CDR3 length equals 14 residues.

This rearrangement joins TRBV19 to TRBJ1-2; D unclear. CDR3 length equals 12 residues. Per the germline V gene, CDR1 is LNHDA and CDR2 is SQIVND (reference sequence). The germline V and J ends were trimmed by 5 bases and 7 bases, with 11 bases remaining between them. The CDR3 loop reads CASSWRVSGYTF. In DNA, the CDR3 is TGTGCCAGTAGTTGGAGGGTCTCTGGCTACACCTTC.

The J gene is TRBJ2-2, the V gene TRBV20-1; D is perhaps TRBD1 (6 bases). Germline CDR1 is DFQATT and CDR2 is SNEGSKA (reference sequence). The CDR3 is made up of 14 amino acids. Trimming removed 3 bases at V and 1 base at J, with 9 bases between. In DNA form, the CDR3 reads TGCAGTGCTAGTTTAGGGGGGAACACCGGGGAGCTGTTTTTT. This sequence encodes CSASLGGNTGELFF.

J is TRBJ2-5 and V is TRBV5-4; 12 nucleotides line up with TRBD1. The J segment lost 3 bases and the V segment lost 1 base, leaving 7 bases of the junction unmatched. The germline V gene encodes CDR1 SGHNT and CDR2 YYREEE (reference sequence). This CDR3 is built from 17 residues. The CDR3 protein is CASSLSPGTGGKETQYF. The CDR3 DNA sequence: TGTGCCAGCAGCTTGTCTCCCGGGACAGGGGGCAAAGAGACCCAGTACTTC.

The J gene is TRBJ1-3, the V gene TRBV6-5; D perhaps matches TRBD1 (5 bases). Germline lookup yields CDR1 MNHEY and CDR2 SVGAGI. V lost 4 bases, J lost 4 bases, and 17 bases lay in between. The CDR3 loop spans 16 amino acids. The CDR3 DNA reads TGTGCCAGCAGTTCAGTACGGGACTCCGCGGGAAACACCATATATTTT. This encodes CASSSVRDSAGNTIYF.

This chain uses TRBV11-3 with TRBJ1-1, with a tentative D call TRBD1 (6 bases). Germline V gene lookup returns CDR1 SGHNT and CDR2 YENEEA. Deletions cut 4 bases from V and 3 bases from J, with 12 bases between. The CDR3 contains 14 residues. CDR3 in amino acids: CASSSSGVDTEAFF. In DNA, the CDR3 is TGTGCCAGCAGCTCCTCAGGGGTAGACACTGAAGCTTTCTTT.

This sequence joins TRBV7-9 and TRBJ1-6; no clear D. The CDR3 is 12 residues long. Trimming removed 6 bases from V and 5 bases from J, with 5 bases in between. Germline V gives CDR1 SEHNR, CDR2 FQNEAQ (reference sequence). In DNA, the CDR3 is TGTGCCAGCAGACACGATAATTCACCCCTCCACTTT. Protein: CASRHDNSPLHF.

The CDR3 nucleotides are TGTGCCAGCAGCCAAGAAGGGGGCCGACAGTATCGAGCTGAAGCTTTCTTT. As protein: CASSQEGGRQYRAEAFF. V gene TRBV14 combines with J gene TRBJ1-1; 7 bases are shared with TRBD1. Germline V gene lookup returns CDR1 SGHDN and CDR2 FVKESK. V shed 0 bases and J 6 bases; nucleotides not matched to a gene: 13. This CDR3 comprises 17 residues.

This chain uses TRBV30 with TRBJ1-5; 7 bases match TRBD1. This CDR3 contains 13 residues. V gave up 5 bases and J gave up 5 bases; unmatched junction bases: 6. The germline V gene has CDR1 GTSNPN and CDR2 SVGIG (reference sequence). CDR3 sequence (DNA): TGTGCCTGGGCGACAGGGAGCGATCAGCCCCAGCATTTT. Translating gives CAWATGSDQPQHF.

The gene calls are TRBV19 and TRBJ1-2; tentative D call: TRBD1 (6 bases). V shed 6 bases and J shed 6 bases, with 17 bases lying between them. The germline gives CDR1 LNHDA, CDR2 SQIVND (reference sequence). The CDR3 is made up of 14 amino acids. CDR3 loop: CASSPGWGGDGYTF. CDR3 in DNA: TGTGCCAGTAGCCCCGGATGGGGGGGCGATGGCTACACCTTC. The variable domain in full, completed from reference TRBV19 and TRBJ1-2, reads DGGITQSPKYLFRKEGQNVTLSCEQNLNHDAMYWYRQDPGQGLRLIYYSQIVNDFQKGDIAEGYSVSREKKESFPLTVTSAQKNPTAFYLCASSPGWGGDGYTFGSGTRLTVV.

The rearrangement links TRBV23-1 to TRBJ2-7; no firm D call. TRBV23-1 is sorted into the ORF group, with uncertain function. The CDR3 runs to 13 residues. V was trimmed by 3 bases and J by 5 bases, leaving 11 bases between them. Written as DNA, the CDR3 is TGCGCCAGCAGTCACTGCCCAGGTCACGAGCAGTACTTC. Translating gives CASSHCPGHEQYF.

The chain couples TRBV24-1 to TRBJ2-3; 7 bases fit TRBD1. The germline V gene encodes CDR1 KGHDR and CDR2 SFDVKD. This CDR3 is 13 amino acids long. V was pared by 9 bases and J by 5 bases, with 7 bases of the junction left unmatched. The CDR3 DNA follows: TGTGCCACCTCCGACAGGGATGAAGATACGCAGTATTTT. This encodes CATSDRDEDTQYF.

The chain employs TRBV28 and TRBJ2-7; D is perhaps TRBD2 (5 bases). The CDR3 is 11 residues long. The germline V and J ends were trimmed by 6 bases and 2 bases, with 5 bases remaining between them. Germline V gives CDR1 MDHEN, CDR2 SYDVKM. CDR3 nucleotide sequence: TGTGCCAGCAGCGGGGCCTACGAGCAGTACTTC. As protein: CASSGAYEQYF.

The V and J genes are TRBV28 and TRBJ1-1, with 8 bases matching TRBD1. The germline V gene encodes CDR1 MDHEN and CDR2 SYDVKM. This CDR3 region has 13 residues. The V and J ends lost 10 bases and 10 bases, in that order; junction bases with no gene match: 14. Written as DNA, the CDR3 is TGTGCCATCACTAGTGGACAGGGTTTTTTAGCTTTCTTT. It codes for CAITSGQGFLAFF.

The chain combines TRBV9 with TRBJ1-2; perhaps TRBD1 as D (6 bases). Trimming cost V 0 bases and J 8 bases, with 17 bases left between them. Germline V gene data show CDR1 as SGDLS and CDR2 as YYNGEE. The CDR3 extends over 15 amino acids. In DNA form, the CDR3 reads TGTGCCAGCAGCGTAGAGGCAGGGGTTCTTGGGGGCTACACCTTC. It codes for CASSVEAGVLGGYTF.

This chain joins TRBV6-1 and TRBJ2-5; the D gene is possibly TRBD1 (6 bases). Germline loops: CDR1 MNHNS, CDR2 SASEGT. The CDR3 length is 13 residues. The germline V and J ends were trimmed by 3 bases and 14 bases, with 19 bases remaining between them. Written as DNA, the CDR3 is TGTGCCAGCAGTGACAATCGAGGACAGCAACCTTACTTC. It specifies CASSDNRGQQPYF.

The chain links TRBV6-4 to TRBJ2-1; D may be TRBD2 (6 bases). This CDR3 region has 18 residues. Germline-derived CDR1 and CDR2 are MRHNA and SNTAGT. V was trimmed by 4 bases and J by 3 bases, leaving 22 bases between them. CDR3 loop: CASSATWETGSGYNEQFF. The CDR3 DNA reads TGTGCCAGCAGTGCGACATGGGAGACCGGTAGCGGCTACAATGAGCAGTTCTTC.

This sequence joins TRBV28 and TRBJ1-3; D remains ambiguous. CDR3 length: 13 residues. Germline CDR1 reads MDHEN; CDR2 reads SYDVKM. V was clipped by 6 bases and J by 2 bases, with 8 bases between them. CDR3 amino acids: CASRINTGNTIYF. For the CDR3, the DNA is TGTGCCAGCAGAATCAACACTGGAAACACCATATATTTT.

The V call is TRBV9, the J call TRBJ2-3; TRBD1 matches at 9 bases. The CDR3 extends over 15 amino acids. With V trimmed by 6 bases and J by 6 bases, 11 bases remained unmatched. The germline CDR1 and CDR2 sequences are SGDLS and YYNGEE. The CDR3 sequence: CASTPRDRDADTQYF. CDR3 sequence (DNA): TGTGCCAGCACCCCAAGGGACAGGGACGCTGATACGCAGTATTTT.

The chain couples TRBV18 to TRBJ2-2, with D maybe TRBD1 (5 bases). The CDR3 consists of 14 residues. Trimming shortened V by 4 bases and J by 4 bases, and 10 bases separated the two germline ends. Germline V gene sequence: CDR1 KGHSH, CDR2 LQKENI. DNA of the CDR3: TGTGCCAGCTCACTCCCAAGGGGCACCGGGGAGCTGTTTTTT. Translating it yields CASSLPRGTGELFF. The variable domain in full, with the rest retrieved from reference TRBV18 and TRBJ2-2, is NAGVMQNPRHLVRRRGQEARLRCSPMKGHSHVYWYRQLPEEGLKFMVYLQKENIIDESGMPKERFSAEFPKEGPSILRIQQVVRGDSAAYFCASSLPRGTGELFFGEGSRLTVL.

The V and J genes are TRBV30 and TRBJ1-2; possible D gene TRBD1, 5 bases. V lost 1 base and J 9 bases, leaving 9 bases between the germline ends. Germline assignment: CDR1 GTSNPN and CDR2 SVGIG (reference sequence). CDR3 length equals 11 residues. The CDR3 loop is CAWSGGGSYTF. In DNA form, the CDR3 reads TGTGCCTGGAGTGGGGGGGGAAGCTACACCTTC.